This TCR beta chain derives from a study of blood T cells in healthy people across ages. The V gene's germline CDR1 is MDHEN and CDR2 SYDVKM. The junction had 5 bases not matched to a gene; V was cut back by 8 bases and J by 5 bases. CDR3 length: 12 amino acids. A second PCR, run for roughly 7 to 11 cycles, used a sample-barcoded 5' primer plus a J-beta primer mix. MiXCR, run by TCRdb on the 5' RACE reads, gives a single entry per CDR3 protein. Of around 1,700,000 distinct CDR3 sequences listed, roughly 28% are singletons. This chain joins TRBV28 and TRBJ1-2; TRBD1 aligns across 7 bases. This receptor was identified in a woman younger than 45 in good health. The specimen sequenced was blood. The CDR3 bases are TGTGCCAGCCACCAGGGACAGTATGGCTACACCTTC. Its translation: CASHQGQYGYTF.